These 28 T cell receptor beta chains were sequenced from one sample in a study of blood T cell repertoires in COVID-19. Data came from immunoSEQ multiplex PCR; TCRdb stores just in-frame clones and leaves some out. The table shows about 300,000 clones, with roughly 90% occurring only once. Material for sequencing was peripheral blood. The receptors originated from a man aged 35-49 years with acute or convalescent COVID-19.

The CDR3 region is CASSQSTSGGYPYNEQFF. Written as DNA, the CDR3 is TGCGCCAGCAGCCAATCGACTAGCGGGGGGTACCCCTACAATGAGCAGTTCTTC. The chain uses TRBV4-1 and TRBJ2-1; 13 bases align to TRBD2. Germline CDR1 and CDR2: MGHRA and YSYEKL. The V gene end was trimmed by 2 bases and the J gene end by 2 bases; junction bases not matched to a gene: 6. The CDR3 totals 18 residues.

V usage is TRBV30 and J usage is TRBJ2-2, with D uncertain. The CDR3 contains 12 residues. Germline CDR1 and CDR2: GTSNPN and SVGIG (reference sequence). V was pared by 7 bases and J by 7 bases, with 13 bases between. The CDR3 nucleotides are TGTGCCTCTTCGGAGTTTAACGGGGAGCTGTTTTTT. Its translation: CASSEFNGELFF.

The rearrangement uses TRBV3-1 (or the pseudogene TRBV3-2) and TRBJ2-7, with D perhaps matching TRBD1 (5 bases). This CDR3 spans 14 amino acids. V lost 2 bases and J lost 0, with 8 bases in between. Per the germline V gene, CDR1 is LGHDT and CDR2 is YNNKEL (reference sequence). The CDR3 DNA reads as TGTGCCAGCAGCCAAATCAGGGCCTCCTACGAGCAGTACTTC. Translation: CASSQIRASYEQYF.

The CDR3 nucleotides read TGTGCCAGCCGTTGGACAGGGGATGCCGGGGAGCTGTTTTTT. Amino acid sequence: CASRWTGDAGELFF. V usage is TRBV27 and J usage is TRBJ2-2, with 9 bases fitting TRBD1. The germline CDR1 and CDR2 sequences are MNHEY and SMNVEV (reference sequence). The CDR3 sequence is 14 residues long. The V segment lost 8 bases and the J segment 6 bases; nucleotides outside the gene matches: 7.

The chain recombines TRBV18 with TRBJ1-5, with D unresolved. The CDR3 sequence is 15 residues long. The germline V and J ends were trimmed by 3 bases and 2 bases, with 11 bases remaining between them. CDR1 and CDR2 (germline): KGHSH, LQKENI. CDR3 bases: TGTGCCAGCTCACCGCGGGGTCTTGGCAATCAGCCCCAGCATTTT. Amino acid sequence: CASSPRGLGNQPQHF.

J is TRBJ2-1 and V is TRBV5-1; 7 bases agree with TRBD1. The CDR3 has 17 amino acids. Germline CDR1 SGHRS, CDR2 YFSETQ. With 2 bases clipped from V and 0 bases from J, the junction kept 8 bases outside the gene matches. The CDR3: CASSLPVGGNSYNEQFF. CDR3 DNA sequence: TGCGCCAGCAGCTTACCCGTAGGGGGCAACTCCTACAATGAGCAGTTCTTC.

V gene TRBV18 combines with J gene TRBJ2-7; 7 nucleotides line up with TRBD1. V was pared by 2 bases and J by 1 base, with 2 bases of the junction left unmatched. Germline V lookup: CDR1 KGHSH, CDR2 LQKENI. The CDR3 length is 14 residues. This CDR3 is CASSPEGQSYEQYF. The CDR3 bases are TGTGCCAGCTCACCAGAGGGACAGTCCTACGAGCAGTACTTC.

V and J are TRBV24-1 and TRBJ2-3; TRBD1 is a possible D gene (5 bases). V lost 0 bases and J 6 bases, leaving 9 bases between the germline ends. CDR3 size: 14 residues. Per the germline V gene, CDR1 is KGHDR and CDR2 is SFDVKD. The CDR3 reads CATSDLGARDTQYF. CDR3 in DNA: TGTGCCACCAGTGATTTGGGGGCAAGGGATACGCAGTATTTT.

The chain combines TRBV24-1 with TRBJ1-2; D may be TRBD1 (6 bases). CDR1 and CDR2 from the germline V gene are KGHDR and SFDVKD. Trimming cost V 9 bases and J 6 bases, with 13 bases left between them. The CDR3 spans 12 residues. The CDR3 reads CATGGGGNGYTF. CDR3 DNA sequence: TGTGCCACCGGGGGAGGGGGAAATGGCTACACCTTC.

The V and J genes are TRBV10-3 and TRBJ1-1; tentative D call: TRBD1 (6 bases). This CDR3 is built from 13 residues. The V end lost 7 bases, the J end lost 5 bases, and 14 bases lay between the germline ends. Germline V gene data show CDR1 as ENHRY and CDR2 as SYGVKD. This chain's CDR3 is CAIMGQFPTEAFF. CDR3 bases: TGTGCCATCATGGGACAATTCCCGACTGAAGCTTTCTTT.

J is TRBJ2-1 and V is TRBV7-6; 9 bases line up with TRBD2. The germline CDR1 and CDR2 sequences are SGHVS and FNYEAQ. The CDR3 has 15 amino acids. The J segment lost 8 bases and the V segment lost 0 bases, leaving 5 bases of the junction unmatched. The CDR3: CASSLAASGVYEQFF. The CDR3 region has the DNA TGTGCCAGCAGCTTAGCGGCTAGCGGGGTGTATGAGCAGTTCTTC.

This rearrangement joins TRBV3-1 (or the pseudogene TRBV3-2) to TRBJ1-4; TRBD1 agrees at 8 bases. In germline, CDR1 is LGHDT, CDR2 YNNKEL (reference sequence). Trimming removed 0 bases from V and 8 bases from J; junction bases left unmatched: 11. The CDR3 is made up of 17 amino acids. The CDR3 loop reads CASSQDLSAGGREKLFF. The CDR3 DNA reads TGTGCCAGCAGCCAAGATCTTTCGGCAGGGGGCCGGGAAAAACTGTTTTTT.

The gene calls are TRBV25-1 and TRBJ1-6; TRBD1 aligns across 7 bases. The CDR3 length is 14 residues. Trimming cost V 4 bases and J 10 bases; bases outside gene matches: 7. Germline-derived CDR1 and CDR2 are MGHDK and SYGVNS. The CDR3 reads CASSGDRDGSPLHF. The CDR3 nucleotides are TGTGCCAGCAGTGGCGACAGGGATGGGTCACCCCTCCACTTT. The full variable domain, with the rest looked up from reference TRBV25-1 and TRBJ1-6, is EADIYQTPRYLVIGTGKKITLECSQTMGHDKMYWYQQDPGMELHLIHYSYGVNSTEKGDLSSESTVSRIRTEHFPLTLESARPSHTSQYLCASSGDRDGSPLHFGNGTRLTVT.

This sequence joins TRBV13 and TRBJ2-1; D is unclear. Germline loops: CDR1 PRHDT, CDR2 FYEKMQ (reference sequence). Trimming pared 3 bases from V and 1 base from J, leaving 4 bases between. This CDR3 has 13 residues. The CDR3 loop is CASSFRSYNEQFF. The DNA for the CDR3 is TGTGCCAGCAGCTTTCGGTCCTACAATGAGCAGTTCTTC.

This clone has just a few counts. This chain uses TRBV6-6 with TRBJ1-4, with 11 bases matching TRBD1. Germline lookup yields CDR1 MNHNY and CDR2 SVGAGI (reference sequence). The CDR3 extends over 17 amino acids. After removal of 5 bases from V and 3 bases from J, the junction contained 8 bases not matched to a gene. The CDR3: CASSPGQGGWANEKLFF. The CDR3 region has the DNA TGTGCCAGCAGTCCGGGACAGGGGGGATGGGCTAATGAAAAACTGTTTTTT.

About this clone: Other DNA sequences from this sample encode an identical CDR3 as well. The J gene is TRBJ2-7, the V gene TRBV11-2; 8 bases are a match to TRBD1. Trimming removed 3 bases from V and 0 bases from J; junction bases left unmatched: 1. This CDR3 is built from 14 residues. In germline, CDR1 is SGHAT, CDR2 FQNNGV. The CDR3 loop reads CASSLQGASYEQYF. For the CDR3, the DNA is TGTGCCAGCAGCTTGCAGGGGGCCTCCTACGAGCAGTACTTC. Looking up the rest from reference TRBV11-2 and TRBJ2-7 gives the full variable domain: EAGVAQSPRYKIIEKRQSVAFWCNPISGHATLYWYQQILGQGPKLLIQFQNNGVVDDSQLPKDRFSAERLKGVDSTLKIQPAKLEDSAVYLCASSLQGASYEQYFGPGTRLTVT.

V and J are TRBV5-4 and TRBJ1-1; D is perhaps TRBD1 (6 bases). The CDR3 consists of 14 residues. Germline V gene lookup returns CDR1 SGHNT and CDR2 YYREEE (reference sequence). Deletions cut 4 bases from V and 1 base from J, with 11 bases between. CDR3 bases: TGTGCCAGCAGCCTCGGCAGGGGGAACACTGAAGCTTTCTTT. It codes for CASSLGRGNTEAFF.

The chain employs TRBV27 and TRBJ2-2; TRBD1 is a possible D gene (5 bases). Germline CDR1 reads MNHEY; CDR2 reads SMNVEV (reference sequence). The CDR3 runs 17 residues. V was trimmed by 3 bases and J by 7 bases, leaving 21 bases between them. The CDR3 bases are TGTGCCAGCAGTTTGGGGCCAGGGTTGGTCCCCCTCGGGGAGCTGTTTTTT. This gives the protein CASSLGPGLVPLGELFF.

Regarding this clone: The sample holds other DNA sequences that translate to the same CDR3. The V and J genes are TRBV2 and TRBJ2-1; D unresolved. Germline V gene sequence: CDR1 SNHLY, CDR2 FYNNEI. V was shortened by 6 bases and J by 0 bases, with 6 bases between the two germline ends. The CDR3 contains 13 residues. Here the CDR3 DNA reads TGTGCCAGCAGCTATAGCTCCTACAATGAGCAGTTCTTC. Amino acid sequence: CASSYSSYNEQFF.

The V call is TRBV5-1, the J call TRBJ1-5; D perhaps matches TRBD1 (6 bases). The V gene's germline CDR1 is SGHRS and CDR2 YFSETQ. V shed 1 base and J shed 5 bases, with 13 bases lying between them. The CDR3 contains 15 residues. CDR3 coding DNA: TGCGCCAGCAGCTTGCTGGACAGCGCGCATCAGCCCCAGCATTTT. This gives the protein CASSLLDSAHQPQHF.

This clone was observed a single time. V usage is TRBV11-2 and J usage is TRBJ2-1, with TRBD1 as a possible D gene (5 bases). V lost 2 bases and J lost 7, with 9 bases in between. In germline, CDR1 is SGHAT, CDR2 FQNNGV. The CDR3 spans 13 residues. The CDR3 loop reads CASSLSRANEQFF. The CDR3 coding sequence is TGTGCCAGCAGCTTAAGCAGGGCTAATGAGCAGTTCTTC.

The chain has TRBV6-5 and TRBJ1-2; 8 positions agree with TRBD1. Germline trimming cut 6 bases from V and 6 bases from J; bases unmatched to any gene: 12. CDR1 MNHEY and CDR2 SVGAGI come from the germline V gene. This CDR3 is built from 15 residues. CDR3 region: CASSPRGLDRDGYTF. CDR3 DNA: TGTGCCAGCAGCCCCCGCGGATTGGACAGGGATGGCTACACCTTC.

The rearrangement uses TRBV19 and TRBJ2-7; D ambiguous. CDR3 length: 14 residues. Trimming shortened V by 3 bases and J by 0 bases, and 9 bases separated the two germline ends. CDR1 and CDR2 from the germline V gene are LNHDA and SQIVND (reference sequence). This CDR3 is CASSMKLRSYEQYF. CDR3 coding DNA: TGTGCCAGTAGTATGAAACTCCGCTCCTACGAGCAGTACTTC.

This chain joins TRBV7-2 and TRBJ2-1; D remains ambiguous. Germline CDR1 SGHTA, CDR2 FQGNSA. V lost 3 bases and J 6 bases, leaving 15 bases between the germline ends. The CDR3 loop spans 15 amino acids. CDR3 in DNA: TGTGCCAGCAGCTTCGGATCTCTCGCAGGCAATGAGCAGTTCTTC. Its translation is CASSFGSLAGNEQFF.

The chain employs TRBV7-9 and TRBJ1-1, with TRBD1 as a possible D gene (6 bases). The CDR3 loop spans 14 amino acids. Deletions cut 5 bases from V and 0 bases from J, with 10 bases between. Germline assignment: CDR1 SEHNR and CDR2 FQNEAQ (reference sequence). The CDR3 here is CASSRDILNTEAFF. The CDR3 coding sequence is TGTGCCAGCAGCAGGGACATATTGAACACTGAAGCTTTCTTT. The whole variable domain, filled in from reference TRBV7-9 and TRBJ1-1, reads DTGVSQNPRHKITKRGQNVTFRCDPISEHNRLYWYRQTLGQGPEFLTYFQNEAQLEKSRLLSDRFSAERPKGSFSTLEIQRTEQGDSAMYLCASSRDILNTEAFFGQGTRLTVV.

The J gene is TRBJ2-7, the V gene TRBV11-2, with 7 bases lining up with TRBD1. Per germline, CDR1 SGHAT and CDR2 FQNNGV. This CDR3 region has 15 residues. Unmatched junction bases numbered 9, after V lost 4 bases and J lost 3 bases. The CDR3 bases are TGTGCCAGCAGCTCCCGACAGGGCATAAACTACGAGCAGTACTTC. Encoded protein: CASSSRQGINYEQYF.

The CDR3 DNA is TGTGCCAGCAGCCCAGGACAGGGCTGGACTGAAGCTTTCTTT. Residues: CASSPGQGWTEAFF. The V call is TRBV11-2, the J call TRBJ1-1; 8 bases agree with TRBD1. The V segment lost 5 bases and the J segment 5 bases; nucleotides outside the gene matches: 7. Germline-derived CDR1 and CDR2 are SGHAT and FQNNGV. The CDR3 is 14 amino acids.

This clone was counted once. The same CDR3 also results from other DNA sequences found in this sample. The rearrangement joins TRBV5-1 to TRBJ1-1; a possible D gene is TRBD1 (6 bases). Per the germline V gene, CDR1 is SGHRS and CDR2 is YFSETQ. The CDR3 runs 14 residues. Between the trimmed V and J ends, which lost 4 bases and 1 base, there was a span of 11 bases. In DNA, the CDR3 is TGCGCCAGCAGCGTACAGGGTGGGAACACTGAAGCTTTCTTT. Translating it yields CASSVQGGNTEAFF.